The 29 T cell receptor beta chains in this list originate from one sample, sequenced in a study of cytomegalovirus exposure and HLA in healthy donors. Primers: 60 Vbeta forward and 13 Jbeta reverse. The table came from immunoSEQ multiplex PCR; TCRdb's copy has only in-frame clones and leaves some out. The sample comprises more than 85,000 clones, roughly 70% of which are singletons, and under 8.5% rests with the top ten. The sequenced sample consisted of PBMCs. The source of these receptors is a man between 35 and 55 years old in good health and CMV-seronegative.

The chain employs TRBV5-5 and TRBJ1-5; no firm D call. Germline CDR1 is SGHKS and CDR2 is YYEKEE (reference sequence). V was cut by 2 bases and J by 4 bases, with 7 bases left in between. The CDR3 is 13 residues long. This CDR3 is CASSLIPNQPQHF. The CDR3 region has the DNA TGTGCCAGCAGCTTAATCCCTAATCAGCCCCAGCATTTT.

The J gene is TRBJ2-7, the V gene TRBV7-9; D ambiguous. The V and J ends lost 5 bases and 3 bases respectively, with 8 bases between them. The CDR3 covers 12 residues. Germline V gene data show CDR1 as SEHNR and CDR2 as FQNEAQ (reference sequence). For the CDR3, the DNA is TGTGCCAGCAGCGGGCAGAACTACGAGCAGTACTTC. It yields the protein CASSGQNYEQYF.

This clone was observed at least ten times. This chain connects TRBV5-5 to TRBJ1-1; the match to TRBD1 covers 9 bases. In germline, CDR1 is SGHKS, CDR2 YYEKEE (reference sequence). J was trimmed by 4 bases and V by 6 bases; bases with no gene match: 7. The CDR3 totals 14 residues. CDR3 protein: CASTAGQGGTEAFF. CDR3 DNA: TGTGCCAGCACCGCGGGACAGGGTGGCACTGAAGCTTTCTTT.

In its sample, this clone was seen once. The chain carries TRBV30 and TRBJ1-2, with 8 bases identical to TRBD1. This CDR3 spans 16 amino acids. Germline V lookup: CDR1 GTSNPN, CDR2 SVGIG (reference sequence). The V segment lost 2 bases and the J segment 5 bases; nucleotides outside the gene matches: 13. The CDR3 DNA follows: TGTGCCTGGAGTCCCAAACCAGGGGACAGGTCTTATGGCTACACCTTC. It codes for CAWSPKPGDRSYGYTF.

The chain carries TRBV19 and TRBJ1-6, with D unresolved. CDR3 size: 15 residues. Per the germline V gene, CDR1 is LNHDA and CDR2 is SQIVND (reference sequence). Trimming removed 4 bases from V and 10 bases from J, with 17 bases in between. The CDR3: CASSTLTEGLSPLHF. The CDR3 DNA reads as TGTGCCAGTAGTACCCTTACTGAGGGTCTCTCACCCCTCCACTTT.

The V and J genes are TRBV7-6 and TRBJ1-1; D remains unclear. Germline assignment: CDR1 SGHVS and CDR2 FNYEAQ. Trimming took off 4 bases at V and 1 base at J, with 16 bases between the two ends. There are 16 residues in the CDR3. The CDR3 DNA reads TGTGCCAGCAGCTCCCAATTGGCGGTACAGAACACTGAAGCTTTCTTT. Protein: CASSSQLAVQNTEAFF.

The chain links TRBV10-3 to TRBJ1-2; 8 bases fit TRBD1. The V gene end was trimmed by 8 bases and the J gene end by 8 bases; junction bases not matched to a gene: 16. Germline V gene data show CDR1 as ENHRY and CDR2 as SYGVKD. The CDR3 spans 15 residues. This CDR3 reads CAILGQVATSEGYTF. The CDR3 DNA reads TGTGCCATCCTGGGACAGGTGGCGACCTCGGAAGGCTACACCTTC.

This rearrangement joins TRBV5-1 to TRBJ1-1; weak D call: TRBD1 (6 bases). The CDR3 runs 14 residues. V was shortened by 4 bases and J by 5 bases, with 15 bases between the two germline ends. Germline assignment: CDR1 SGHRS and CDR2 YFSETQ. The DNA for the CDR3 is TGCGCCAGCAGCCCGACGGGGAGGGGGACTGAAGCTTTCTTT. Residues: CASSPTGRGTEAFF.

The rearrangement links TRBV5-1 to TRBJ2-5; the D gene is possibly TRBD1 (5 bases). The germline V gene has CDR1 SGHRS and CDR2 YFSETQ. Trimming stripped 0 bases from V and 2 bases from J, with 11 bases between. The CDR3 consists of 15 residues. The chain's CDR3 is CASSLVQGPQETQYF. CDR3 DNA sequence: TGCGCCAGCAGCTTGGTTCAGGGCCCTCAAGAGACCCAGTACTTC.

The genes are TRBV6-5 and TRBJ1-3; 7 positions agree with TRBD1. The germline CDR1 and CDR2 sequences are MNHEY and SVGAGI. CDR3 length equals 15 residues. The V gene end was trimmed by 6 bases and the J gene end by 0 bases; junction bases not matched to a gene: 5. The CDR3 sequence: CASRTAGGSGNTIYF. In nucleotides, the CDR3 is TGTGCCAGCAGAACAGCAGGGGGCTCTGGAAACACCATATATTTT.

V usage is TRBV7-3 and J usage is TRBJ2-2, with D possibly being TRBD2 (5 bases). Trimming stripped 4 bases from V and 4 bases from J, with 7 bases between. CDR3 size: 13 residues. From germline, CDR1 is SGHTA and CDR2 FQGTGA. The CDR3 DNA is TGTGCCAGCAGCTCCACTAGCACCGGGGAGCTGTTTTTT. This codes for CASSSTSTGELFF.

The genes are TRBV5-1 and TRBJ2-3; TRBD2 matches at 11 bases. V lost 2 bases, J lost 5 bases, and 7 bases stayed unmatched. Germline CDR1 is SGHRS and CDR2 is YFSETQ. There are 16 residues in the CDR3. The CDR3 DNA reads TGCGCCAGCAGCTTCCAAACTAGCGGGGGAATAGATACGCAGTATTTT. Its translation is CASSFQTSGGIDTQYF.

This chain joins TRBV7-9 and TRBJ1-1; 9 bases map to TRBD1. Per germline, CDR1 SEHNR and CDR2 FQNEAQ (reference sequence). The CDR3 runs 13 residues. Trimming removed 5 bases from V and 11 bases from J; junction bases left unmatched: 9. The DNA for the CDR3 is TGTGCCAGCAGCCAGGGACAGGGTGAAAGGGCTTTCTTT. This sequence encodes CASSQGQGERAFF. Based on the CDR3 plus reference TRBV7-9 and TRBJ1-1, the full variable domain is DTGVSQNPRHKITKRGQNVTFRCDPISEHNRLYWYRQTLGQGPEFLTYFQNEAQLEKSRLLSDRFSAERPKGSFSTLEIQRTEQGDSAMYLCASSQGQGERAFFGQGTRLTVV.

The V call is TRBV27, the J call TRBJ1-1; D not resolved. CDR3 length: 13 amino acids. The germline V gene encodes CDR1 MNHEY and CDR2 SMNVEV (reference sequence). Trimming pared 5 bases from V and 0 bases from J, leaving 7 bases between. CDR3 DNA: TGTGCCAGCAGTCCTGCGCTGAACACTGAAGCTTTCTTT. As protein: CASSPALNTEAFF.

The chain carries TRBV10-3 and TRBJ1-1; TRBD1 matches at 8 bases. The CDR3 is 15 residues long. Trimming took 4 bases from V and 0 from J; bases not matched to a gene: 4. From germline, CDR1 is ENHRY and CDR2 SYGVKD. In DNA form, the CDR3 reads TGTGCCATCAGTGTATCGGGACAGGTGAACACTGAAGCTTTCTTT. This sequence encodes CAISVSGQVNTEAFF.

This chain uses TRBV28 with TRBJ1-1, with D tentatively TRBD1 (6 bases). The V end lost 4 bases, the J end lost 1 base, and 13 bases lay between the germline ends. CDR3 length equals 15 residues. Germline values: CDR1 MDHEN, CDR2 SYDVKM. CDR3 coding DNA: TGTGCCAGCAGTTCCCACAGGGTTTCGAACACTGAAGCTTTCTTT. This translates into CASSSHRVSNTEAFF.

This sequence joins TRBV30 and TRBJ2-2, with TRBD1 identical over 8 bases. The CDR3 has 14 residues. Germline V CDR1 and CDR2: GTSNPN, SVGIG (reference sequence). The V and J ends lost 4 bases and 5 bases, in that order; junction bases with no gene match: 6. The CDR3 sequence: CAWKRTGITGELFF. Written as DNA, the CDR3 is TGTGCCTGGAAAAGGACAGGGATTACCGGGGAGCTGTTTTTT.

The chain carries TRBV6-1 and TRBJ1-5, with 9 nucleotides matching TRBD1. This CDR3 has 15 residues. The ends lost 8 bases at V and 5 bases at J; junction bases unmatched: 10. From germline, CDR1 is MNHNS and CDR2 SASEGT. In DNA form, the CDR3 reads TGTGCCAGCCTCTATAGGGACAGGGTAGATCAGCCCCAGCATTTT. This encodes CASLYRDRVDQPQHF.

The J gene is TRBJ1-2, the V gene TRBV11-2, with 7 bases that match TRBD1. CDR1 is SGHAT and CDR2 is FQNNGV in the germline V gene. J lost 3 bases, V lost 4 bases, and 11 bases had no gene match. The CDR3 sequence is 16 residues long. This CDR3 reads CASSSLQGGQDYGYTF. The CDR3 DNA follows: TGTGCCAGCAGCTCACTGCAGGGGGGACAAGACTATGGCTACACCTTC. Together with reference TRBV11-2 and TRBJ1-2, the CDR3 gives the full variable domain: EAGVAQSPRYKIIEKRQSVAFWCNPISGHATLYWYQQILGQGPKLLIQFQNNGVVDDSQLPKDRFSAERLKGVDSTLKIQPAKLEDSAVYLCASSSLQGGQDYGYTFGSGTRLTVV.

V and J are TRBV5-6 and TRBJ1-2; tentative D call: TRBD1 (6 bases). Between the trimmed V and J ends, which lost 3 bases and 2 bases, there was a span of 11 bases. CDR1 SGHDT and CDR2 YYEEEE come from the germline V gene. This CDR3 comprises 14 residues. CDR3 in amino acids: CASSWGHANYGYTF. The CDR3, as DNA: TGTGCCAGCAGCTGGGGACACGCGAACTATGGCTACACCTTC. The entire variable domain, with the rest obtained from reference TRBV5-6 and TRBJ1-2, is as follows: DAGVTQSPTHLIKTRGQQVTLRCSPKSGHDTVSWYQQALGQGPQFIFQYYEEEERQRGNFPDRFSGHQFPNYSSELNVNALLLGDSALYLCASSWGHANYGYTFGSGTRLTVV.

The gene calls are TRBV7-9 and TRBJ2-5; D gene ambiguous. CDR1 and CDR2 from the germline V gene are SEHNR and FQNEAQ (reference sequence). Trimming left V 2 bases short and J 5 bases short, with 6 bases between. There are 12 residues in the CDR3. CDR3 in amino acids: CASSLFSETQYF. CDR3 nucleotides: TGTGCCAGCAGCTTATTTTCGGAGACCCAGTACTTC. The variable domain in full, completed from reference TRBV7-9 and TRBJ2-5, reads DTGVSQNPRHKITKRGQNVTFRCDPISEHNRLYWYRQTLGQGPEFLTYFQNEAQLEKSRLLSDRFSAERPKGSFSTLEIQRTEQGDSAMYLCASSLFSETQYFGPGTRLLVL.

The chain employs TRBV5-4 and TRBJ2-6; perhaps TRBD1 as D (6 bases). There are 16 residues in the CDR3. V shed 4 bases and J shed 3 bases, with 14 bases lying between them. Germline V gene lookup returns CDR1 SGHNT and CDR2 YYREEE (reference sequence). The CDR3 sequence is CASSNNRDLGANVLTF. As DNA, the CDR3 is TGTGCCAGCAGCAATAACAGGGATCTTGGGGCCAACGTCCTGACTTTC.

J is TRBJ2-7 and V is TRBV4-3; 9 bases are a match to TRBD1. This CDR3 comprises 16 residues. Germline V gene lookup returns CDR1 LGHNA and CDR2 YSLEER. V trimming: 3 bases; J trimming: 1 base; junction bases outside the gene matches: 7. The CDR3 is CASSQETGGKSYEQYF. The CDR3 nucleotides are TGCGCCAGCAGCCAGGAGACAGGGGGGAAGTCCTACGAGCAGTACTTC.

This clone was counted a few times. The chain has TRBV29-1 and TRBJ1-2, with D possibly matching TRBD1 (5 bases). CDR3 length equals 12 residues. Deletions cut 7 bases from V and 4 bases from J, with 13 bases between. CDR1 and CDR2 from the germline V gene are SQVTM and ANQGSEA. The CDR3 coding sequence is TGCAGCGCCCCGGGGGGTGCCTATGGCTACACCTTC. It codes for CSAPGGAYGYTF.

There are a few counts of this clone. V and J are TRBV5-5 and TRBJ2-7, with TRBD2 matching over 7 bases. The length of the CDR3 is 15 residues. V shed 2 bases and J 1 base; nucleotides not matched to a gene: 6. CDR1 is SGHKS and CDR2 is YYEKEE in the germline V gene (reference sequence). CDR3 coding DNA: TGTGCCAGCAGCTTAGAAGCGGGGCAGTCCTACGAGCAGTACTTC. Translation gives CASSLEAGQSYEQYF.

V and J are TRBV5-1 and TRBJ2-1, with 7 bases fitting TRBD1. Trimming removed 1 base from V and 6 bases from J; junction bases left unmatched: 7. This CDR3 comprises 15 residues. CDR1 is SGHRS, CDR2 YFSETQ, per germline. The CDR3 reads CASSLTQGVGNEQFF. The CDR3 nucleotides read TGCGCCAGCAGCTTGACCCAGGGGGTGGGCAATGAGCAGTTCTTC.

The chain uses TRBV5-1 and TRBJ1-1; no clear D. Trimming stripped 1 base from V and 7 bases from J, with 5 bases between. The CDR3 has 11 amino acids. Germline V gene lookup returns CDR1 SGHRS and CDR2 YFSETQ. In nucleotides, the CDR3 is TGCGCCAGCAGCTTGTTCGGTGAAGCTTTCTTT. Its protein product is CASSLFGEAFF.

The rearrangement uses TRBV30 and TRBJ1-5; 9 bases fit TRBD1. Looked up from germline, CDR1 is GTSNPN and CDR2 is SVGIG (reference sequence). There are 14 residues in the CDR3. The trim removed 1 base at V and 8 bases at J, leaving 6 bases unmatched. The CDR3 DNA sequence: TGTGCCTGGAGTGCCGGGACAGGGAGGGAGCCCCAGCATTTT. Its translation is CAWSAGTGREPQHF.

CDR3 DNA: TGTGCCAGCAGCTTAGTCAAACGGTCGGATACGCAGTATTTT. Protein sequence: CASSLVKRSDTQYF. This chain connects TRBV7-9 to TRBJ2-3, with no clear D. Trimming shortened V by 1 base and J by 6 bases, and 11 bases separated the two germline ends. Germline CDR1 reads SEHNR; CDR2 reads FQNEAQ (reference sequence). CDR3 length equals 14 residues.